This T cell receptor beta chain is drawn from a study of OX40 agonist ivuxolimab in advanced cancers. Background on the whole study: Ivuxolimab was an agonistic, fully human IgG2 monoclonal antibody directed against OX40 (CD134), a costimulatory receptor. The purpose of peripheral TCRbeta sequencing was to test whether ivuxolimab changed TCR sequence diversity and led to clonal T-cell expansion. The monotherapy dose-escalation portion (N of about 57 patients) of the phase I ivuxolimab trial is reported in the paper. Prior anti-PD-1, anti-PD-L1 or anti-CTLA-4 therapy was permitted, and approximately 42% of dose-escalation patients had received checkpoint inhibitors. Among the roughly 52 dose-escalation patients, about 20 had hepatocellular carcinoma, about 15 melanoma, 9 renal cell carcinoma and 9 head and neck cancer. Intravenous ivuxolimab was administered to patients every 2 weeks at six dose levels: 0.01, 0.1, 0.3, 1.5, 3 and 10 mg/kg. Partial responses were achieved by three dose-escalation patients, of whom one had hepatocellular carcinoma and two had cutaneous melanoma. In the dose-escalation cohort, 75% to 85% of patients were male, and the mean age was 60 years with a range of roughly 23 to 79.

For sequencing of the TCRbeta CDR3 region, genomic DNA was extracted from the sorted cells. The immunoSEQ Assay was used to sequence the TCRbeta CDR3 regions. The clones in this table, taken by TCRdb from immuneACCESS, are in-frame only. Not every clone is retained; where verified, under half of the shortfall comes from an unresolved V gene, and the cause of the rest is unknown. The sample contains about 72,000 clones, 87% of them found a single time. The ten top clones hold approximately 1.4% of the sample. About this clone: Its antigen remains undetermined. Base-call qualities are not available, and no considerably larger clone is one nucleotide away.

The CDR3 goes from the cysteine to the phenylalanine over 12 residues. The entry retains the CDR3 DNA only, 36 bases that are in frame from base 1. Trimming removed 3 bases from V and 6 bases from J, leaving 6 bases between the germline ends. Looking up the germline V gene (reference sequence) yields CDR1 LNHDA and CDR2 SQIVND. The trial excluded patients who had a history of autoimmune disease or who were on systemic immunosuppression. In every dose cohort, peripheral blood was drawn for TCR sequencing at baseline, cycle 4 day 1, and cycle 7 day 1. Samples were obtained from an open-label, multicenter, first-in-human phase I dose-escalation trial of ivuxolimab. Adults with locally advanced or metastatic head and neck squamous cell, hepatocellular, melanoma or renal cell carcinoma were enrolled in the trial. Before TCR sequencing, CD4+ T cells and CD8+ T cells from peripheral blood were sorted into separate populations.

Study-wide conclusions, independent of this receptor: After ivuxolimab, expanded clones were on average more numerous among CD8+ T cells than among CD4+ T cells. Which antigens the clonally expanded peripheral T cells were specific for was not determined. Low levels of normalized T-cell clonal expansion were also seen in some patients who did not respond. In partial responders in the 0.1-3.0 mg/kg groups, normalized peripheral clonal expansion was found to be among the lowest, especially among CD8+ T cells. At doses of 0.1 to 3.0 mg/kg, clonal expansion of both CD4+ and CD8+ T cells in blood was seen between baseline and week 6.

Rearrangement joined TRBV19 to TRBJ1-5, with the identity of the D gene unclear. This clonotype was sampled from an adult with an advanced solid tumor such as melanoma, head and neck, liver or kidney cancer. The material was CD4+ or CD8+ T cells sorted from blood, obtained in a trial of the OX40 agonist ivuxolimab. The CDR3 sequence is CASSIPGQPQHF. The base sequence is TGTGCCAGTAGTATTCCAGGTCAGCCCCAGCATTTT.